Following are 24 T cell receptor beta chains from one sample sequenced in a study of a mutant IDH1 vaccine in newly diagnosed glioma. Profiled with immunoSEQ multiplex PCR; TCRdb holds only in-frame clones, not every one. Here the sample spans roughly 51,000 clones, roughly 84% being singletons. As to time point: week 35, safety follow-up. Every single dose of the vaccine, 300 ug of mutant IDH1 20-mer peptide, came with topical imiquimod. The antigens these receptors bind are not known. Sequencing used PBMCs, obtained from a glioma patient whose treatment included an IDH1 peptide vaccine. The receptors shown here come from a man in his forties or fifties with glioma.

The rearrangement uses TRBV19 and TRBJ1-5; 9 bases agree with TRBD1. The germline V gene encodes CDR1 LNHDA and CDR2 SQIVND (reference sequence). The CDR3 has 18 residues. V lost 8 bases and J lost 2; bases outside the gene matches: 16. The CDR3 is CASSRSLTGGSGNQPQHF. CDR3 nucleotides: TGTGCCAGTTCTAGATCATTAACAGGGGGCAGTGGCAATCAGCCCCAGCATTTT.

In nucleotides, the CDR3 is TGCAGCGCCCCCGCAGGGAGCTCCTCGGGCTACACCTTC. It encodes CSAPAGSSSGYTF. The rearrangement joins TRBV29-1 to TRBJ1-2; the D gene is possibly TRBD1 (5 bases). This CDR3 spans 13 amino acids. Germline assignment: CDR1 SQVTM and CDR2 ANQGSEA. V lost 7 bases to trimming and J lost 8 bases, with 20 bases between them.

This chain connects TRBV7-6 to TRBJ1-5, with a tentative D call TRBD1 (5 bases). Trimming stripped 5 bases from V and 4 bases from J, with 15 bases between. CDR1 and CDR2 from the germline V gene are SGHVS and FNYEAQ. The CDR3 is 15 amino acids. CDR3 DNA: TGTGCCAGCAGCCCCGCAGGGAAGGGGAATCAGCCCCAGCATTTT. The encoded protein is CASSPAGKGNQPQHF.

The CDR3 nucleotides are TGTGCCAGCAGCGTACAGGGTTCGATTAATTCACCCCTCCACTTT. It translates to CASSVQGSINSPLHF. The gene calls are TRBV7-9 and TRBJ1-6, with D tentatively TRBD1 (6 bases). The CDR3 sequence is 15 residues long. Germline assignment: CDR1 SEHNR and CDR2 FQNEAQ (reference sequence). The germline V and J ends were trimmed by 5 bases and 6 bases, with 14 bases remaining between them.

This clone turned up a few times. This chain joins TRBV6-1 and TRBJ1-4, with D possibly matching TRBD1 (6 bases). V was clipped by 2 bases and J by 8 bases, with 9 bases between them. The CDR3 spans 13 residues. Germline lookup yields CDR1 MNHNS and CDR2 SASEGT. In DNA, the CDR3 is TGTGCCAGCAGTGAACAGGGGATCGAAAAACTGTTTTTT. Its protein is CASSEQGIEKLFF.

J is TRBJ1-4 and V is TRBV7-9; tentatively, D is TRBD1 (6 bases). This CDR3 comprises 16 residues. V was pared by 2 bases and J by 6 bases, with 16 bases between. Germline values: CDR1 SEHNR, CDR2 FQNEAQ (reference sequence). CDR3 DNA: TGTGCCAGCAGCTTAAGGGGAGCGGGGGCGGATGAAAAACTGTTTTTT. This sequence encodes CASSLRGAGADEKLFF.

The table lists this clone with a count of one. V is TRBV5-1 and J is TRBJ2-3; 8 positions agree with TRBD2. CDR1 is SGHRS, CDR2 YFSETQ, per germline. With V trimmed by 3 bases and J by 3 bases, 6 bases remained unmatched. The CDR3 has 15 amino acids. CDR3 loop: CASSWGAGVTDTQYF. The DNA for the CDR3 is TGCGCCAGCAGCTGGGGAGCGGGGGTGACAGATACGCAGTATTTT.

The chain joins TRBV6-1 to TRBJ1-6; D not resolved. Germline V gives CDR1 MNHNS, CDR2 SASEGT. The CDR3 totals 16 residues. Trimming stripped 4 bases from V and 0 bases from J, with 10 bases between. The CDR3 reads CASSGPDVSYNSPLHF. CDR3 nucleotides: TGTGCCAGCAGTGGCCCTGACGTCTCCTATAATTCACCCCTCCACTTT.

DNA of the CDR3: TGCAGCGTTGAAGATTTCGCGGGCGTCCGGGAGACCCAGTACTTC. Amino acid sequence: CSVEDFAGVRETQYF. The chain couples TRBV29-1 to TRBJ2-5, with a tentative D call TRBD2 (5 bases). V was clipped by 0 bases and J by 5 bases, with 16 bases between them. CDR3 size: 15 residues. Germline CDR1 and CDR2: SQVTM and ANQGSEA. Variable domain in full (rest from reference TRBV29-1 and TRBJ2-5): SAVISQKPSRDICQRGTSLTIQCQVDSQVTMMFWYRQQPGQSLTLIATANQGSEATYESGFVIDKFPISRPNLTFSTLTVSNMSPEDSSIYLCSVEDFAGVRETQYFGPGTRLLVL.

This rearrangement joins TRBV19 to TRBJ1-2, with D perhaps matching TRBD1 (5 bases). Germline V lookup: CDR1 LNHDA, CDR2 SQIVND (reference sequence). This CDR3 region has 16 residues. Trimming removed 5 bases from V and 3 bases from J, with 19 bases in between. This chain's CDR3 is CASSPDPGRGYYGYTF. DNA of the CDR3: TGTGCCAGTAGTCCCGACCCGGGACGGGGATACTATGGCTACACCTTC.

This chain uses TRBV7-2 with TRBJ2-5, with D uncertain. V was shortened by 4 bases and J by 4 bases, with 13 bases between the two germline ends. The CDR3 has 14 residues. Germline V gives CDR1 SGHTA, CDR2 FQGNSA. CDR3 sequence reads: CASSSLGLGETQYF. As DNA, the CDR3 is TGTGCCAGCAGCTCCTTAGGGTTAGGAGAGACCCAGTACTTC.

V and J are TRBV5-6 and TRBJ2-3; 8 nucleotides agree with TRBD2. Losses at the gene ends were 0 bases for V and 5 bases for J; bases not matched to a gene: 8. Germline CDR1 and CDR2: SGHDT and YYEEEE. This CDR3 contains 16 residues. CDR3 bases: TGTGCCAGCAGCTTGGCACGGGGGGGGGCCGAAGATACGCAGTATTTT. Translating gives CASSLARGGAEDTQYF.

This clone has just a few counts. V is TRBV13 and J is TRBJ1-1, with D unclear. V dropped 1 base and J dropped 0 bases, with 6 bases sitting between them. The CDR3 is made up of 14 amino acids. In germline, CDR1 is PRHDT, CDR2 FYEKMQ (reference sequence). CDR3 protein: CASSLEQLNTEAFF. In DNA form, the CDR3 reads TGTGCCAGCAGCTTAGAACAGCTGAACACTGAAGCTTTCTTT.

The chain carries TRBV4-2 and TRBJ1-1; D unclear. In germline, CDR1 is LGHNA, CDR2 YNFKEQ. There are 14 residues in the CDR3. The V end lost 1 base, the J end lost 1 base, and 7 bases lay between the germline ends. CDR3 nucleotide sequence: TGTGCCAGCAGCCAAGTATACGGGAACACTGAAGCTTTCTTT. The encoded protein is CASSQVYGNTEAFF.

The V and J genes are TRBV2 and TRBJ2-5; D not certain. The germline V gene encodes CDR1 SNHLY and CDR2 FYNNEI. This CDR3 has 12 residues. The V and J ends lost 6 bases and 5 bases respectively, with 10 bases between them. CDR3 coding DNA: TGTGCCAGCAGGGCAGCGAGGGAGACCCAGTACTTC. It translates to CASRAARETQYF.

This chain uses TRBV29-1 with TRBJ1-1; D might be TRBD1 (5 bases). Germline lookup yields CDR1 SQVTM and CDR2 ANQGSEA. V shed 3 bases and J shed 1 base, with 18 bases lying between them. The CDR3 sequence is 16 residues long. This CDR3 is CSVDLDRAGQNTEAFF. The CDR3 DNA follows: TGCAGCGTTGATCTCGATAGGGCGGGGCAGAACACTGAAGCTTTCTTT.

This chain joins TRBV6-5 and TRBJ2-2; TRBD2 matches 7 bases. From germline, CDR1 is MNHEY and CDR2 SVGAGI. The ends lost 2 bases at V and 6 bases at J; junction bases unmatched: 6. CDR3 length equals 15 residues. CDR3 DNA sequence: TGTGCCAGCAGTTACAGGGGAGGGGTGGCCGGGGAGCTGTTTTTT. Translated: CASSYRGGVAGELFF.

The chain joins TRBV10-1 to TRBJ2-7; a possible D gene is TRBD2 (6 bases). The CDR3 spans 13 residues. CDR1 WNHNN and CDR2 SYGVQD come from the germline V gene (reference sequence). V gave up 5 bases and J gave up 7 bases, with 15 bases separating them. CDR3 sequence reads: CASSPIGGWEQYF. As DNA, the CDR3 is TGCGCCAGCAGTCCAATCGGGGGATGGGAGCAGTACTTC.

In this sample, this clone turned up a few times. The V and J genes are TRBV10-2 and TRBJ1-1, with D possibly matching TRBD1 (5 bases). The CDR3 runs to 12 residues. V was cut by 2 bases and J by 11 bases, with 12 bases left in between. Germline CDR1 is WSHSY and CDR2 is SAAADI. CDR3 bases: TGCGCCAGCAGTGAGCGGTCAGGGCTTGCTTTCTTT. It yields the protein CASSERSGLAFF.

CDR3 protein: CASSLETGINEKLFF. The CDR3 region has the DNA TGCGCCAGCAGCTTGGAGACAGGGATTAATGAAAAACTGTTTTTT. The J gene is TRBJ1-4, the V gene TRBV5-1; TRBD1 matches at 7 bases. V lost 0 bases and J lost 4; bases outside the gene matches: 3. This CDR3 has 15 amino acids. Germline V lookup: CDR1 SGHRS, CDR2 YFSETQ.

V is TRBV19 and J is TRBJ2-3; D gene ambiguous. Germline values: CDR1 LNHDA, CDR2 SQIVND (reference sequence). Trimming shortened V by 5 bases and J by 5 bases, and 5 bases separated the two germline ends. CDR3 length equals 11 residues. The CDR3 here is CASSGLDTQYF. The CDR3 DNA is TGTGCCAGTAGTGGATTAGATACGCAGTATTTT.

The chain recombines TRBV6-5 with TRBJ1-2, with D unresolved. CDR1 and CDR2 from the germline V gene are MNHEY and SVGAGI. This CDR3 is built from 13 residues. V gave up 2 bases and J gave up 10 bases, with 14 bases separating them. The CDR3 is CASSYGPRKDYTF. The CDR3 region has the DNA TGTGCCAGCAGTTACGGGCCTCGGAAAGACTACACCTTC.

This clone has a handful of counts. This chain joins TRBV6-5 and TRBJ1-2; TRBD1 is a possible D gene (5 bases). Germline CDR1 reads MNHEY; CDR2 reads SVGAGI. The CDR3 length is 15 residues. The V end was cut by 0 bases, the J end by 2 bases, with 10 bases between. CDR3 amino acids: CASSYSFGTNYGYTF. The CDR3 DNA is TGTGCCAGCAGTTACTCGTTCGGGACCAACTATGGCTACACCTTC.

The rearrangement joins TRBV23-1 to TRBJ2-1; tentatively, D is TRBD2 (6 bases). TRBV23-1 is filed as an ORF, its function uncertain. The CDR3 length is 16 residues. The V end lost 2 bases, the J end lost 3 bases, and 14 bases lay between the germline ends. The CDR3, as DNA: TGCGCCAGCAGTCAAGGGACCGCGGGATGCTACAATGAGCAGTTCTTC. It yields the protein CASSQGTAGCYNEQFF.